The 9 T cell receptor beta chains listed next were all sequenced from one sample in a study of T cells in localized non-small cell lung cancer (dated by TCRdb to about 2020). Library preparation employed the immunoSEQ multiplex PCR assay. Here the immuneACCESS table is served through TCRdb, limited to in-frame sequences with V and J called. Missing clones are a known gap in these copies; in checked studies unresolved V genes cover under half, and the rest lacks a known reason. The sample table records roughly 67,000 clones; 80% to 90% of these occur just once. The ten top clones hold roughly 14% of the sample. Sequencing was performed on peripheral blood, taken before any cancer treatment. These receptors came from a female donor of 60 years or more with stage I lung adenocarcinoma.

The chain links TRBV6-6 to TRBJ2-5; perhaps D is TRBD1 or TRBD2 (5 bases each). There are 12 residues in the CDR3. The V gene's germline CDR1 is MNHNY and CDR2 SVGAGI (reference sequence). With 8 bases removed from V and 3 bases from J, the gap between germline ends came to 10 bases. DNA of the CDR3: TGTGCCAGCGGGGACCCTAAAGAGACCCAGTACTTC. Translated: CASGDPKETQYF.

The table lists this clone with a count of one. This chain's CDR3 is CASRGRERTGELFF. The CDR3 DNA is TGCGCCAGCAGGGGCCGGGAGAGAACCGGGGAGCTGTTTTTT. The chain employs TRBV5-1 and TRBJ2-2; TRBD2 might be the D (6 bases). CDR3 length: 14 amino acids. Per the germline V gene, CDR1 is SGHRS and CDR2 is YFSETQ. V lost 5 bases to trimming and J lost 5 bases, with 13 bases between them.

This clone was observed once. The J gene is TRBJ2-2, the V gene TRBV9; D might be TRBD1 (6 bases). CDR3 size: 14 residues. CDR1 is SGDLS and CDR2 is YYNGEE in the germline V gene. The V and J ends lost 2 bases and 5 bases respectively, with 10 bases between them. The CDR3 sequence: CASSVDSRTGELFF. CDR3 bases: TGTGCCAGCAGCGTGGACAGTAGGACCGGGGAGCTGTTTTTT.

The chain employs TRBV29-1 and TRBJ1-2; tentatively, D is TRBD1 (5 bases). The CDR3 is 13 residues long. The germline V gene has CDR1 SQVTM and CDR2 ANQGSEA. Trimming stripped 7 bases from V and 4 bases from J, with 16 bases between. CDR3 in amino acids: CSAGGEGRYGYTF. In DNA form, the CDR3 reads TGCAGCGCCGGGGGGGAAGGACGCTATGGCTACACCTTC.

This clone was seen only once. The chain has TRBV5-1 and TRBJ1-1; no definite D call. The germline V and J ends were trimmed by 1 base and 0 bases, with 7 bases remaining between them. The CDR3 loop spans 14 amino acids. Germline V gives CDR1 SGHRS, CDR2 YFSETQ. The CDR3 sequence is CASSLTPLNTEAFF. CDR3 nucleotides: TGCGCCAGCAGCTTGACCCCCCTGAACACTGAAGCTTTCTTT. The whole variable domain, filled in from reference TRBV5-1 and TRBJ1-1, reads KAGVTQTPRYLIKTRGQQVTLSCSPISGHRSVSWYQQTPGQGLQFLFEYFSETQRNKGNFPGRFSGRQFSNSRSEMNVSTLELGDSALYLCASSLTPLNTEAFFGQGTRLTVV.

The chain carries TRBV2 and TRBJ1-4; D is unclear. CDR1 SNHLY and CDR2 FYNNEI come from the germline V gene. The CDR3 is made up of 15 amino acids. V lost 1 base and J 4 bases, leaving 10 bases between the germline ends. The CDR3 loop reads CASSEDGRLNEKLFF. The CDR3 DNA is TGTGCCAGCAGTGAAGACGGACGCCTTAATGAAAAACTGTTTTTT.

This sequence joins TRBV27 and TRBJ1-6; the D gene is possibly TRBD1 (6 bases). V was clipped by 2 bases and J by 0 bases, with 11 bases between them. The CDR3 runs to 17 residues. Germline CDR1 reads MNHEY; CDR2 reads SMNVEV (reference sequence). As DNA, the CDR3 is TGTGCCAGCAGTTTAGGGGGGCCGAGCTCCTATAATTCACCCCTCCACTTT. Translating it yields CASSLGGPSSYNSPLHF.

The chain links TRBV6-6 to TRBJ2-7, with TRBD1 as a possible D gene (6 bases). Per the germline V gene, CDR1 is MNHNY and CDR2 is SVGAGI (reference sequence). The CDR3 totals 13 residues. The V end was cut by 6 bases, the J end by 0 bases, with 9 bases between. CDR3 DNA: TGTGCCAGCAGCGGGACACCCTCCTACGAGCAGTACTTC. It encodes CASSGTPSYEQYF.

CDR3 loop: CASSSTSGAVTDTQYF. The DNA of the CDR3 is TGTGCCAGCAGCTCGACTAGCGGGGCGGTGACAGATACGCAGTATTTT. This chain connects TRBV7-3 to TRBJ2-3, with 11 bases that match TRBD2. CDR1 and CDR2 (germline): SGHTA, FQGTGA. With 4 bases clipped from V and 3 bases from J, the junction kept 6 bases outside the gene matches. The CDR3 is 16 residues long.